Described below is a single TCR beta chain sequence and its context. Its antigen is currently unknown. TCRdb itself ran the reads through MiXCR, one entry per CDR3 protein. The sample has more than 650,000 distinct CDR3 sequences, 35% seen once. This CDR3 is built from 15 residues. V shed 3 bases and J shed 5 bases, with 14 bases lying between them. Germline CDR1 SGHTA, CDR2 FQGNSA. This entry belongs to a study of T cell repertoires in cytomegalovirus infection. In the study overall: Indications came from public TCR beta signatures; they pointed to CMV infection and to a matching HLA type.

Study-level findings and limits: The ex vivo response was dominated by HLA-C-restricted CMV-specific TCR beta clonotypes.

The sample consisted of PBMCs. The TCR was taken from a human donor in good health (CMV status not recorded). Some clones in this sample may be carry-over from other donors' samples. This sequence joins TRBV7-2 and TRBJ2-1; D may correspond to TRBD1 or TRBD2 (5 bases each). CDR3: CASSFVGDQHNEQFF. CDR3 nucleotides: TGTGCCAGCAGCTTTGTGGGGGACCAACACAATGAGCAGTTCTTC.